This is a list of T cell receptor beta chains from one sample in a study of blood T cell repertoires in COVID-19. Only in-frame clones appear in the TCRdb table, and some are missing; sequencing was by immunoSEQ multiplex PCR. The table has 65,000 to 90,000 clones, just over 85% seen once. The source material was peripheral blood. The receptors were sampled from a human donor in a cohort sampled during active COVID-19. Each CDR3 is given without its conserved first and last residue. Each record gives: D gene, V gene, clone size, CDR3 protein. A D gene is named only where the DNA matches it firmly. The size field is filled for only some rows; it gives once, few, many or a size class.

D gene: NA; V gene: TRBV30; clone size: NA; CDR3 protein: AWSPRAYGYT
D gene: NA; V gene: TRBV19; clone size: few; CDR3 protein: ASSSPSPSPLH
D gene: NA; V gene: TRBV5-1; clone size: NA; CDR3 protein: ASSLEDRLNTEAF
D gene: NA; V gene: TRBV6-6; clone size: NA; CDR3 protein: ASSLGSTQNIQY
D gene: NA; V gene: TRBV7-9; clone size: NA; CDR3 protein: ASSSGTYNSPLH
D gene: TRBD1; V gene: TRBV5-1; clone size: NA; CDR3 protein: ASSKGTGDTEAF
D gene: NA; V gene: TRBV5-4; clone size: NA; CDR3 protein: ASSLAVYNEQF
D gene: NA; V gene: TRBV2; clone size: once; CDR3 protein: AWRQPPNEKLF
D gene: NA; V gene: TRBV5-1; clone size: once; CDR3 protein: ASSPPLDSTGELF
D gene: NA; V gene: TRBV13; clone size: NA; CDR3 protein: ASNEEAGGANVLT
D gene: TRBD1; V gene: TRBV11-1; clone size: NA; CDR3 protein: ASSLARQGGSPLH
D gene: NA; V gene: TRBV5-1; clone size: NA; CDR3 protein: ASNWDYQETQY
D gene: NA; V gene: TRBV5-1; clone size: NA; CDR3 protein: ASSLTRQREAF